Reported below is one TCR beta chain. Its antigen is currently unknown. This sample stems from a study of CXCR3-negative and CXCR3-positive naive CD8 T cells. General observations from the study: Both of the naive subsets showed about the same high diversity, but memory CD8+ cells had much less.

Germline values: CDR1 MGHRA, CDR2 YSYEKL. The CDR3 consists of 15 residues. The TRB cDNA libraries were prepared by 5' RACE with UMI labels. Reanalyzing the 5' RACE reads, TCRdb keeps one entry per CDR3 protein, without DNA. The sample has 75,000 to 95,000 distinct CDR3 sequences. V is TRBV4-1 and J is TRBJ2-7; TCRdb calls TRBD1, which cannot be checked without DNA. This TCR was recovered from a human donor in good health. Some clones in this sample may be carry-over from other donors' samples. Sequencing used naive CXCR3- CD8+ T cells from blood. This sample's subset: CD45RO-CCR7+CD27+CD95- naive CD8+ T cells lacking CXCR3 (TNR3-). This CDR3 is CASSHVTGDPYEQYF.